These 21 T cell receptor beta chains share one sample of origin, sequenced in a study of T-cell memory formation after mild COVID-19. Via MiXCR, TCRdb re-called the 5' RACE reads, giving one row per CDR3 protein. Among approximately 580,000 distinct CDR3 sequences, roughly 22% were seen once, and the ten largest hold about an eighth. The specimen sequenced was PBMCs or a T cell subset sorted from them (not recorded which). All receptors derive from an adult woman who had mild COVID-19 (a few samples of this study predate the infection). Cell type and time point are not known.

A few counts support this clonotype. The chain uses TRBV5-1 and TRBJ2-1; TRBD2 agrees at 8 bases. From germline, CDR1 is SGHRS and CDR2 YFSETQ. The CDR3 is 15 residues long. V lost 3 bases, J lost 10 bases, and 12 bases stayed unmatched. This chain's CDR3 is CASSSPGTSPAEQFF. The CDR3 bases are TGCGCCAGCAGCTCTCCAGGGACTAGTCCCGCCGAGCAGTTCTTC.

The rearrangement links TRBV5-6 to TRBJ1-3; D gene unclear. This CDR3 spans 14 amino acids. Germline loops: CDR1 SGHDT, CDR2 YYEEEE. The V end was cut by 0 bases, the J end by 0 bases, with 4 bases between. The CDR3 loop is CASSLVSSGNTIYF. The CDR3 DNA reads TGTGCCAGCAGCTTGGTAAGCTCTGGAAACACCATATATTTT.

In its sample, this clonotype was seen a few times. This chain uses TRBV11-2 with TRBJ2-1, with a tentative D call TRBD2 (5 bases). V lost 3 bases, J lost 3 bases, and 12 bases lay in between. Germline assignment: CDR1 SGHAT and CDR2 FQNNGV. This CDR3 is built from 15 residues. CDR3 DNA sequence: TGTGCCAGCAGCTTTACTAGTGTCGGCTACAATGAGCAGTTCTTC. Translated, it gives CASSFTSVGYNEQFF.

This clonotype was detected only a few times. CDR3 residues: CASSLGLRGEQFF. The CDR3 region has the DNA TGCGCCAGCAGCTTGGGACTGCGGGGTGAGCAGTTCTTC. This chain connects TRBV5-1 to TRBJ2-1; TRBD2 might be the D (6 bases). The germline CDR1 and CDR2 sequences are SGHRS and YFSETQ. V shed 0 bases and J shed 9 bases, with 10 bases lying between them. This CDR3 is built from 13 residues.

This clonotype came up many times. The chain has TRBV7-2 and TRBJ2-1; 7 bases line up with TRBD2. Trimming at V came to 4 bases and at J to 6 bases, leaving 6 bases not matched to a gene. CDR1 and CDR2 (germline): SGHTA, FQGNSA. The CDR3 consists of 14 residues. The DNA for the CDR3 is TGTGCCAGCAGCTCGCCGGCTAGCGGCAATGAGCAGTTCTTC. It specifies CASSSPASGNEQFF.

This clonotype was found a few times. This chain joins TRBV29-1 and TRBJ1-2; D unresolved. The V and J ends lost 2 bases and 4 bases respectively, with 2 bases between them. Germline CDR1 is SQVTM and CDR2 is ANQGSEA. The CDR3 runs to 10 residues. The CDR3: CSVESYGYTF. The CDR3, as DNA: TGCAGCGTTGAAAGCTATGGCTACACCTTC.

This clonotype was detected only a few times. This chain links TRBV27 with TRBJ1-3; 8 bases map to TRBD1. The V gene's germline CDR1 is MNHEY and CDR2 SMNVEV (reference sequence). This CDR3 comprises 16 residues. V lost 6 bases, J lost 0 bases, and 7 bases stayed unmatched. The CDR3 region is CASRPQGATSGNTIYF. Here the CDR3 DNA reads TGTGCCAGCAGACCCCAGGGGGCAACCTCTGGAAACACCATATATTTT.

The sample holds a few counts of this clonotype. V is TRBV27 and J is TRBJ1-1; possibly TRBD1 for D (6 bases). CDR1 and CDR2 from the germline V gene are MNHEY and SMNVEV (reference sequence). The CDR3 spans 11 residues. Deletions cut 7 bases from V and 9 bases from J, with 12 bases between. Here the CDR3 reads CASNPRGKAFF. In DNA, the CDR3 is TGTGCCAGCAACCCCAGGGGTAAAGCTTTCTTT.

The genes are TRBV20-1 and TRBJ2-3; 10 nucleotides match TRBD1. Germline V gene sequence: CDR1 DFQATT, CDR2 SNEGSKA (reference sequence). This CDR3 has 16 residues. Trimming cost V 1 base and J 1 base; bases outside gene matches: 5. In DNA form, the CDR3 reads TGCAGTGCTAGAGCACGCGACAGGGGGCGCACAGATACGCAGTATTTT. Translating gives CSARARDRGRTDTQYF.

This clonotype showed up just a few times. The chain uses TRBV12-3 or TRBV12-4 and TRBJ1-1; D is possibly TRBD1 (5 bases). The CDR3 is 13 amino acids. V lost 6 bases and J lost 4, with 12 bases in between. The CDR3 sequence: CASSHKGVTEAFF. CDR3 sequence (DNA): TGTGCCAGCAGCCACAAAGGGGTCACTGAAGCTTTCTTT.

The chain employs TRBV6-6 and TRBJ2-2; 9 nucleotides align to TRBD2. V lost 8 bases to trimming and J lost 0 bases; unmatched junction nucleotides: 10. The CDR3 is 17 amino acids. CDR1 and CDR2 from the germline V gene are MNHNY and SVGAGI (reference sequence). The CDR3 nucleotides are TGTGCCAGCCTAAGGGCCGCGGGGGGGCCGAACACCGGGGAGCTGTTTTTT. Translation gives CASLRAAGGPNTGELFF.

This clonotype was observed a handful of times. This chain's CDR3 is CATSDTRTSGSTDTQYF. In DNA, the CDR3 is TGTGCCACCAGTGATACTAGGACTAGCGGGAGCACAGATACGCAGTATTTT. This sequence joins TRBV24-1 and TRBJ2-3; 11 nucleotides agree with TRBD2. The CDR3 is 17 amino acids. The germline V gene encodes CDR1 KGHDR and CDR2 SFDVKD. V dropped 3 bases and J dropped 0; count of bases not matched to a gene: 4.

V gene TRBV20-1 combines with J gene TRBJ2-7, with D maybe TRBD1 (5 bases). Germline CDR1 and CDR2: DFQATT and SNEGSKA (reference sequence). V lost 6 bases to trimming and J lost 1 base, with 16 bases between them. CDR3 size: 14 residues. The CDR3 DNA sequence: TGCAGTGCCCGAACAGGACGTGCTTCCTACGAGCAGTACTTC. Translated: CSARTGRASYEQYF.

This clonotype was seen a few times. The chain has TRBV7-6 and TRBJ2-1, with 13 positions matching TRBD2. CDR1 is SGHVS and CDR2 is FNYEAQ in the germline V gene. V lost 5 bases to trimming and J lost 7 bases; unmatched junction nucleotides: 8. The CDR3 consists of 16 residues. The CDR3 DNA sequence: TGTGCCAGCAGCACCTCCGGACTAGCGGGAGTGAATGAGCAGTTCTTC. This gives the protein CASSTSGLAGVNEQFF.

The gene calls are TRBV7-8 and TRBJ2-3; D unresolved. V was pared by 1 base and J by 0 bases, with 11 bases between. This CDR3 contains 16 residues. Germline assignment: CDR1 SGHVS and CDR2 FQNEAQ. CDR3 DNA: TGTGCCAGCAGCTTAGTCGGGCAGGCAAGCACAGATACGCAGTATTTT. Protein product: CASSLVGQASTDTQYF.

This clonotype occurred a few times. The chain links TRBV6-5 to TRBJ1-3; D gene unclear. Trimming cost V 2 bases and J 0 bases, with 2 bases left between them. CDR3 length equals 13 residues. Germline CDR1 MNHEY, CDR2 SVGAGI. The CDR3 DNA reads as TGTGCCAGCAGTTACGACTCTGGAAACACCATATATTTT. Amino acids: CASSYDSGNTIYF.

This clonotype was detected ten times or more. J is TRBJ2-1 and V is TRBV24-1; TRBD2 matches at 8 bases. Germline V gives CDR1 KGHDR, CDR2 SFDVKD. The ends lost 4 bases at V and 4 bases at J; junction bases unmatched: 5. This CDR3 has 15 residues. The CDR3 is CATSESSGSYNEQFF. The CDR3 DNA follows: TGTGCCACCAGTGAATCTAGCGGGTCGTACAATGAGCAGTTCTTC.

The V and J genes are TRBV20-1 and TRBJ1-5; D not resolved. The V gene lost 0 bases and the J gene lost 9 bases, with 15 bases spanning the gap. CDR1 and CDR2 from the germline V gene are DFQATT and SNEGSKA (reference sequence). The CDR3 is 14 residues long. CDR3 nucleotides: TGCAGTGCTAGAGATTGGACCGGGGTTGTGCCCCAGCATTTT. Protein: CSARDWTGVVPQHF.

V gene TRBV11-3 combines with J gene TRBJ2-7; possible D gene TRBD2, 6 bases. CDR1 and CDR2 from the germline V gene are SGHNT and YENEEA. This CDR3 region has 16 residues. With 3 bases removed from V and 0 bases from J, the gap between germline ends came to 15 bases. The CDR3 sequence is CASSFSGGLSSYEQYF. In DNA form, the CDR3 reads TGTGCCAGCAGCTTTTCCGGGGGACTGAGCTCCTACGAGCAGTACTTC.

This clonotype was counted a few times. The V and J genes are TRBV30 and TRBJ2-3; TRBD2 matches 7 bases. The length of the CDR3 is 16 residues. V was pared by 0 bases and J by 4 bases, with 10 bases of the junction left unmatched. Per germline, CDR1 GTSNPN and CDR2 SVGIG (reference sequence). CDR3 coding DNA: TGTGCCTGGAGTGTACCGTGGGGCGGGGGATCAGATACGCAGTATTTT. Translation: CAWSVPWGGGSDTQYF.

V usage is TRBV18 and J usage is TRBJ2-5; TRBD1 might be the D (6 bases). CDR1 is KGHSH and CDR2 is LQKENI in the germline V gene. V was shortened by 2 bases and J by 4 bases, with 14 bases between the two germline ends. The CDR3 totals 15 residues. The CDR3 sequence is CASSPSGQRGETQYF. The CDR3 region has the DNA TGTGCCAGCTCACCAAGCGGACAGAGGGGAGAGACCCAGTACTTC. The whole variable domain, remainder taken from reference TRBV18 and TRBJ2-5, is NAGVMQNPRHLVRRRGQEARLRCSPMKGHSHVYWYRQLPEEGLKFMVYLQKENIIDESGMPKERFSAEFPKEGPSILRIQQVVRGDSAAYFCASSPSGQRGETQYFGPGTRLLVL.